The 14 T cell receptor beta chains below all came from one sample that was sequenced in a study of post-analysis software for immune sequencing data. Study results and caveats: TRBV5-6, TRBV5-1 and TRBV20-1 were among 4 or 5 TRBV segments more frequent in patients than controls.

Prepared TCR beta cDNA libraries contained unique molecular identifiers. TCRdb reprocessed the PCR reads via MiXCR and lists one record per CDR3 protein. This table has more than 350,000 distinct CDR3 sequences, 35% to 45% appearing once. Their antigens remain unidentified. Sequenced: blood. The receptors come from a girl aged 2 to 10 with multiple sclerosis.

CDR3 sequence reads: CASSYFGLAESRGEQFF. CDR3 bases: TGTGCCAGCAGTTACTTTGGACTAGCGGAGTCTCGGGGGGAGCAGTTCTTC. The J gene is TRBJ2-1, the V gene TRBV6-2 or TRBV6-3; 10 bases line up with TRBD2. Germline trimming cut 1 base from V and 10 bases from J; bases unmatched to any gene: 13. The CDR3 sequence is 17 residues long. Germline V lookup: CDR1 MNHEY, CDR2 SVGEGT.

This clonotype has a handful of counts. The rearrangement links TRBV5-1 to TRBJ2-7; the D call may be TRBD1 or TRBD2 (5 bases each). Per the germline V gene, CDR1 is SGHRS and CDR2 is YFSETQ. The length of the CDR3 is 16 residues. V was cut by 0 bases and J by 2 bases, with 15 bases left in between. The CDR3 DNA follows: TGCGCCAGCAGCTTGGATCCGGCAGGGAGTCCCTACGAGCAGTACTTC. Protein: CASSLDPAGSPYEQYF.

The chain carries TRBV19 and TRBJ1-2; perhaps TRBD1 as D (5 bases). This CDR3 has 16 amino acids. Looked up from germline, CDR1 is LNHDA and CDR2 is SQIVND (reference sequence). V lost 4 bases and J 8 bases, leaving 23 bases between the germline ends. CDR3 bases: TGTGCCAGTAGTAACCCCCCAGGACGGGGCCCATGGGGCTACACCTTC. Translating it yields CASSNPPGRGPWGYTF.

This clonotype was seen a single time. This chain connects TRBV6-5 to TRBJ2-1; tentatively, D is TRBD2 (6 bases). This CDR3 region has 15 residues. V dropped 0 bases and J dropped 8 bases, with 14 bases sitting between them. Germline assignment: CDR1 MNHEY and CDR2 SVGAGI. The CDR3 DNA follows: TGTGCCAGCAGTTACTCGATCGGGAGTAGTGATGAGCAGTTCTTC. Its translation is CASSYSIGSSDEQFF.

As DNA, the CDR3 is TGTGCCAGCAGCTCGCGGGCTGATATAGCGGGAGCCTACAATGAGCAGTTCTTC. The encoded protein is CASSSRADIAGAYNEQFF. V usage is TRBV11-2 and J usage is TRBJ2-1, with 9 positions matching TRBD2. CDR1 SGHAT and CDR2 FQNNGV come from the germline V gene. This CDR3 spans 18 amino acids. V was pared by 4 bases and J by 2 bases, with 12 bases of the junction left unmatched.

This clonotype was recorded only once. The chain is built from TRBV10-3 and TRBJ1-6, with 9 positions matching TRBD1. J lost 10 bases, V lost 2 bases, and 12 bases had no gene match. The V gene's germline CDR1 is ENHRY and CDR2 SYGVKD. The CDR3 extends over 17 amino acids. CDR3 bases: TGTGCCATCAGTGAGGGAGGTTCGGACAGGGGAAACTCACCCCTCCACTTT. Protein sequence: CAISEGGSDRGNSPLHF.

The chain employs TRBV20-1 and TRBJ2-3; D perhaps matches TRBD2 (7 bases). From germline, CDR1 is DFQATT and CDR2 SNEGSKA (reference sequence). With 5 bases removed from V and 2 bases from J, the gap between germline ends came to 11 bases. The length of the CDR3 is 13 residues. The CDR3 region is CSAGGGNTDTQYF. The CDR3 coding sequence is TGCAGTGCTGGGGGGGGCAACACAGATACGCAGTATTTT.

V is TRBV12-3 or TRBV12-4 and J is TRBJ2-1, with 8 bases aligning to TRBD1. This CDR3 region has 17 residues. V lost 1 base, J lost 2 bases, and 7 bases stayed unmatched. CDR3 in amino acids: CASSLGGTGPTYNEQFF. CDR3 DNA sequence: TGTGCCAGCAGTTTAGGGGGGACAGGTCCGACCTACAATGAGCAGTTCTTC.

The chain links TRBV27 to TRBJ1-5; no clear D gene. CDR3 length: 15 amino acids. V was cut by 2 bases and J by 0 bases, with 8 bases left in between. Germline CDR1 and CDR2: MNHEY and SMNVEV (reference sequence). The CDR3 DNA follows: TGTGCCAGCAGTTTAAACGGCAATAGCAATCAGCCCCAGCATTTT. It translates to CASSLNGNSNQPQHF.

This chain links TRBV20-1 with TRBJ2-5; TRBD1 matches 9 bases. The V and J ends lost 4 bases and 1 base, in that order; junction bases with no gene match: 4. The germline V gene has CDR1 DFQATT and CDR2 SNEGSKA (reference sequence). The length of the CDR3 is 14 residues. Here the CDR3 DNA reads TGCAGTGCTATACCGGGACAGGGCCAAGAGACCCAGTACTTC. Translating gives CSAIPGQGQETQYF.

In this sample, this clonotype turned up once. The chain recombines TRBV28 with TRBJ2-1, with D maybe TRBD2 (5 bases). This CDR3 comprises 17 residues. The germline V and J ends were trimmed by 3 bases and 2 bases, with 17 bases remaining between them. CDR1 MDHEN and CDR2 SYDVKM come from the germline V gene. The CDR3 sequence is CASSFTSRTGTYNEQFF. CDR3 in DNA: TGTGCCAGCAGTTTTACGTCAAGGACTGGCACCTACAATGAGCAGTTCTTC. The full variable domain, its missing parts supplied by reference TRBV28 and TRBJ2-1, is DVKVTQSSRYLVKRTGEKVFLECVQDMDHENMFWYRQDPGLGLRLIYFSYDVKMKEKGDIPEGYSVSREKKERFSLILESASTNQTSMYLCASSFTSRTGTYNEQFFGPGTRLTVL.

The CDR3 reads CASSQDQSEQYF. The CDR3 nucleotides are TGTGCCAGCAGCCAAGATCAATCCGAGCAGTACTTC. This rearrangement joins TRBV3-1 to TRBJ2-7; D is uncertain. Between the trimmed V and J ends, which lost 0 bases and 6 bases, there was a span of 6 bases. The germline gives CDR1 LGHDT, CDR2 YNNKEL (reference sequence). The CDR3 runs to 12 residues.

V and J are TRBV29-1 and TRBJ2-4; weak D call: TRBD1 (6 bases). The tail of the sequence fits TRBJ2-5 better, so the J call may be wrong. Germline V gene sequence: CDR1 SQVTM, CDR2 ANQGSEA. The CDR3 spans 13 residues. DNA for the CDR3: TGCAGCGTTGGACCCCAGGGGAGAGAGACCCAGTACTTC. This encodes CSVGPQGRETQYF.

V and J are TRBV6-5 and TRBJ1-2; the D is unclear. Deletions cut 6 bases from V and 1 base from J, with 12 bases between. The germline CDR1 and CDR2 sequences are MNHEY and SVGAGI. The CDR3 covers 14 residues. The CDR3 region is CASSYSFLNYGYTF. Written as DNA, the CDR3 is TGTGCCAGCAGCTACAGCTTTCTTAACTATGGCTACACCTTC.